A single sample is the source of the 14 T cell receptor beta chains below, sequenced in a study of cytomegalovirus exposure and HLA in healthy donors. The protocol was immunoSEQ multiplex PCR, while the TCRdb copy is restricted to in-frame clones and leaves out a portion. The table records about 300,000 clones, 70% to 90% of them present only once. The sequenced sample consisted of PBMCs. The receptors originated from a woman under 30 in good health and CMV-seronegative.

Written as DNA, the CDR3 is TGTGCCAGCAGTGTAGGGACAGGGTATGAAAAACTGTTTTTT. It encodes CASSVGTGYEKLFF. The chain is built from TRBV28 and TRBJ1-4, with 9 bases fitting TRBD1. CDR1 MDHEN and CDR2 SYDVKM come from the germline V gene. The CDR3 sequence is 14 residues long. Germline trimming cut 5 bases from V and 6 bases from J; bases unmatched to any gene: 4.

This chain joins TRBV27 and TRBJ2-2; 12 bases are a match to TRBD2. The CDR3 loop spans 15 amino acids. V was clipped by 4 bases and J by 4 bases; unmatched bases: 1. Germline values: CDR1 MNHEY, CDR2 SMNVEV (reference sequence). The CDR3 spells CASSSTSGGTGELFF. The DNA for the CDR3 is TGTGCCAGCAGTTCGACTAGCGGGGGCACCGGGGAGCTGTTTTTT.

In DNA, the CDR3 is TGTGCCACCAGCACGTCTAGCGGGAGGGGCGCCTACAATGAGCAGTTCTTC. Its translation: CATSTSSGRGAYNEQFF. This sequence joins TRBV15 and TRBJ2-1; 12 bases match TRBD2. CDR3 size: 17 residues. The ends lost 4 bases at V and 2 bases at J; junction bases unmatched: 6. Per germline, CDR1 LNHNV and CDR2 YYDKDF (reference sequence).

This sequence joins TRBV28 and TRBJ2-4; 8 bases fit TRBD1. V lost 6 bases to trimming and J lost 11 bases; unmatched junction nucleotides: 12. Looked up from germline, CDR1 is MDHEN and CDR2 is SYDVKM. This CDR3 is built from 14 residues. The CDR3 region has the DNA TGTGCCAGCAGCTACCCTACCGGACAGGGCTTTCAGTACTTC. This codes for CASSYPTGQGFQYF.

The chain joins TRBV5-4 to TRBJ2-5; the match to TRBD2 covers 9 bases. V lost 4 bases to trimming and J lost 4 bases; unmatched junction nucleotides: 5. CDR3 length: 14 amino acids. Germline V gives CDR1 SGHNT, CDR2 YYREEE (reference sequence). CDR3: CASSPGGLAETQYF. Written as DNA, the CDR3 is TGTGCCAGCAGCCCAGGGGGACTAGCAGAGACCCAGTACTTC. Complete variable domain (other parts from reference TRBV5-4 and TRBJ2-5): ETGVTQSPTHLIKTRGQQVTLRCSSQSGHNTVSWYQQALGQGPQFIFQYYREEENGRGNFPPRFSGLQFPNYSSELNVNALELDDSALYLCASSPGGLAETQYFGPGTRLLVL.

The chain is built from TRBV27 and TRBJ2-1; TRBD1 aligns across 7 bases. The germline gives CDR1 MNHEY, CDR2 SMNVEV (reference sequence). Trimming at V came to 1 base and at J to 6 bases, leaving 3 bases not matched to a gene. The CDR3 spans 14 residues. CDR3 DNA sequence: TGTGCCAGCAGTTTATGGGGACAGTCCAATGAGCAGTTCTTC. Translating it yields CASSLWGQSNEQFF.

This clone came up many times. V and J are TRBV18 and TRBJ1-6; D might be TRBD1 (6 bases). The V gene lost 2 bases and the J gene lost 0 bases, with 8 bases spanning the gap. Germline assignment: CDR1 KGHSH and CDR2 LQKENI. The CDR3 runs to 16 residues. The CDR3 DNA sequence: TGTGCCAGCTCACCAAGGGGGAGCTCCTATAATTCACCCCTCCACTTT. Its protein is CASSPRGSSYNSPLHF.

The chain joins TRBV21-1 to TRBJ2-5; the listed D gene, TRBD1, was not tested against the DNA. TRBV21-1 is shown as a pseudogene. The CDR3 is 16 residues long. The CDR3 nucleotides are TGTGCCACCGAAAAAAAACAGGGTGTGGATGAAGAGACCCAGTACTTC. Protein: CATEKKQGVDEETQYF.

This chain's CDR3 is CASSPWTANNYGYTF. The CDR3 DNA follows: TGTGCCAGCAGCCCTTGGACAGCCAACAACTATGGCTACACCTTC. This chain uses TRBV2 with TRBJ1-2, with D possibly matching TRBD1 (6 bases). Germline-derived CDR1 and CDR2 are SNHLY and FYNNEI. CDR3 length equals 15 residues. V lost 6 bases to trimming and J lost 2 bases, with 16 bases between them.

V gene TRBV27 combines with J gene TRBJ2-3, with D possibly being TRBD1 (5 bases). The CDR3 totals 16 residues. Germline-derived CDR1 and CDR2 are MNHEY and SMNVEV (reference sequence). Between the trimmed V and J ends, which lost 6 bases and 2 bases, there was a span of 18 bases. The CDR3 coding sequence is TGTGCCAGCAGGCGACCCATGGAAGGGGCCACAGATACGCAGTATTTT. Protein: CASRRPMEGATDTQYF.

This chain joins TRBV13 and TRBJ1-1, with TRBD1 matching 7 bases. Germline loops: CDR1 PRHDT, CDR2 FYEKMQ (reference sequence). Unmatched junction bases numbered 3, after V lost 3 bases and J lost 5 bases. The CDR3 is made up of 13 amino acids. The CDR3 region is CASSFYRGTEAFF. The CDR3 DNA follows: TGTGCCAGCAGCTTTTACAGGGGAACTGAAGCTTTCTTT.

The CDR3 nucleotides are TGTGCCAGCAGTGATTCACAGGGTCCCTACAATGAGCAGTTCTTC. This codes for CASSDSQGPYNEQFF. This chain connects TRBV25-1 to TRBJ2-1; the D gene is possibly TRBD1 (6 bases). The germline V and J ends were trimmed by 3 bases and 2 bases, with 11 bases remaining between them. The germline V gene has CDR1 MGHDK and CDR2 SYGVNS. CDR3 length: 15 residues.

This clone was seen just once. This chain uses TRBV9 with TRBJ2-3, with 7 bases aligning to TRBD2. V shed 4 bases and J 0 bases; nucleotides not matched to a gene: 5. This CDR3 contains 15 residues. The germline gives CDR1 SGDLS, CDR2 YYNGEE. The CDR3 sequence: CASSHSGPSTDTQYF. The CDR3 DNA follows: TGTGCCAGCAGCCATAGCGGGCCTAGCACAGATACGCAGTATTTT.

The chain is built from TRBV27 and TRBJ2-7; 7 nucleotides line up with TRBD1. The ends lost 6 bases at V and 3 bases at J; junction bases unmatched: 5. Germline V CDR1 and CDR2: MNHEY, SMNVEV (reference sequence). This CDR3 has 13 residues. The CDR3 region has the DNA TGTGCCAGCAGCCGGACAGGTAACTACGAGCAGTACTTC. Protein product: CASSRTGNYEQYF.